The 17 T cell receptor beta chains reported below all come from one sample, sequenced in a study of cytomegalovirus exposure and HLA in healthy donors. Vbeta (60) and Jbeta (13) primers were used in the PCR. Data came from immunoSEQ multiplex PCR; TCRdb stores just in-frame clones and leaves some out. In the table there are about 200,000 clones, 82% of which are singletons. The sequenced sample was PBMCs. These receptors all come from a woman in her fifties or sixties in good health and CMV-seropositive.

The V gene is TRBV2, the J gene TRBJ1-1; D is ambiguous. The CDR3 has 13 amino acids. The germline gives CDR1 SNHLY, CDR2 FYNNEI. The V gene lost 4 bases and the J gene lost 5 bases, with 11 bases spanning the gap. As DNA, the CDR3 is TGTGCCAGCAGTGTAGGATGGAGGACTGAAGCTTTCTTT. This gives the protein CASSVGWRTEAFF.

This chain links TRBV4-3 with TRBJ2-7; TRBD1 agrees at 8 bases. Germline V gene lookup returns CDR1 LGHNA and CDR2 YSLEER. V trimming: 1 base; J trimming: 2 bases; junction bases outside the gene matches: 1. This CDR3 is built from 14 residues. CDR3 DNA: TGCGCCAGCAGCCAAGCGGGACAGGCCTACGAGCAGTACTTC. Translated: CASSQAGQAYEQYF.

The rearrangement joins TRBV11-2 to TRBJ1-6; D is undetermined. Germline V lookup: CDR1 SGHAT, CDR2 FQNNGV. Trimming pared 3 bases from V and 10 bases from J, leaving 13 bases between. The CDR3 runs to 14 residues. CDR3 sequence reads: CASSLVQEVSPLHF. The CDR3, as DNA: TGTGCCAGCAGCTTGGTCCAGGAGGTATCACCCCTCCACTTT.

The chain uses TRBV5-4 and TRBJ1-2; D possibly corresponds to TRBD1 (5 bases). CDR1 SGHNT and CDR2 YYREEE come from the germline V gene (reference sequence). Trimming stripped 2 bases from V and 4 bases from J, with 12 bases between. The CDR3 consists of 14 residues. The CDR3 sequence is CASSLGGAGYGYTF. CDR3 nucleotides: TGTGCCAGCAGCTTAGGAGGGGCTGGCTATGGCTACACCTTC.

The rearrangement joins TRBV7-3 to TRBJ2-7; 10 nucleotides agree with TRBD1. Trimming at V came to 5 bases and at J to 7 bases, leaving 8 bases not matched to a gene. The CDR3 covers 14 residues. In germline, CDR1 is SGHTA, CDR2 FQGTGA. The CDR3 reads CASSPGDRGREQYF. CDR3 sequence (DNA): TGTGCCAGCAGCCCAGGGGACAGGGGTCGAGAGCAGTACTTC.

This clone was seen only a few times. The chain is built from TRBV4-3 and TRBJ2-3; 13 bases map to TRBD2. J was trimmed by 2 bases and V by 5 bases; bases with no gene match: 7. Germline CDR1 LGHNA, CDR2 YSLEER. The CDR3 extends over 17 amino acids. CDR3 coding DNA: TGCGCCAGCAGCTACATAGGACTAGCGGGGGACACAGATACGCAGTATTTT. Protein: CASSYIGLAGDTDTQYF.

This chain joins TRBV28 and TRBJ2-7; D is ambiguous. Trimming stripped 3 bases from V and 5 bases from J, with 8 bases between. Per the germline V gene, CDR1 is MDHEN and CDR2 is SYDVKM. The CDR3 is made up of 12 amino acids. As DNA, the CDR3 is TGTGCCAGCAGTTTTGAGTCGAACGAGCAGTACTTC. Amino acid sequence: CASSFESNEQYF.

The chain has TRBV5-4 and TRBJ1-3; D possibly corresponds to TRBD1 (5 bases). The germline V gene encodes CDR1 SGHNT and CDR2 YYREEE (reference sequence). V was shortened by 3 bases and J by 0 bases, with 13 bases between the two germline ends. The CDR3 runs 16 residues. This CDR3 is CASSSRTGSSGNTIYF. In DNA form, the CDR3 reads TGTGCCAGCAGCTCGCGTACAGGTTCCTCTGGAAACACCATATATTTT.

The CDR3, as DNA: TGCAGCGTGGCCCATTTAGCGGGGGGCACAGATACGCAGTATTTT. Amino acids: CSVAHLAGGTDTQYF. V gene TRBV29-1 combines with J gene TRBJ2-3; 9 bases align to TRBD2. The germline V gene encodes CDR1 SQVTM and CDR2 ANQGSEA. The V and J ends lost 6 bases and 1 base, in that order; junction bases with no gene match: 8. The CDR3 runs 15 residues.

The chain carries TRBV28 and TRBJ1-5; the D gene is possibly TRBD1 (5 bases). This CDR3 comprises 15 residues. Per germline, CDR1 MDHEN and CDR2 SYDVKM. V lost 5 bases and J lost 0, with 11 bases in between. The CDR3 bases are TGTGCCAGCAGTCCCCCGACAGATAGCAATCAGCCCCAGCATTTT. Translation: CASSPPTDSNQPQHF.

The chain uses TRBV5-1 and TRBJ1-5; D gene unclear. V lost 0 bases to trimming and J lost 4 bases, with 11 bases between them. CDR1 SGHRS and CDR2 YFSETQ come from the germline V gene. This CDR3 has 15 amino acids. CDR3 amino acids: CASSLDTGENQPQHF. DNA for the CDR3: TGCGCCAGCAGCTTGGATACCGGGGAAAATCAGCCCCAGCATTTT.

This chain links TRBV10-2 with TRBJ2-7; TRBD2 is a possible D gene (6 bases). This CDR3 has 13 residues. V was shortened by 4 bases and J by 5 bases, with 12 bases between the two germline ends. Germline V CDR1 and CDR2: WSHSY, SAAADI. The CDR3 loop reads CASSASEGNEQYF. The CDR3 bases are TGCGCCAGCAGTGCCTCGGAGGGGAACGAGCAGTACTTC.

This chain links TRBV2 with TRBJ2-3; 13 nucleotides agree with TRBD2. The length of the CDR3 is 16 residues. V lost 4 bases to trimming and J lost 5 bases; unmatched junction nucleotides: 6. Germline CDR1 is SNHLY and CDR2 is FYNNEI. CDR3 amino acids: CASSVTSGGAGDTQYF. CDR3 sequence (DNA): TGTGCCAGCAGTGTTACTAGCGGGGGGGCCGGAGATACGCAGTATTTT. The variable domain in full, with the rest retrieved from reference TRBV2 and TRBJ2-3, is EPEVTQTPSHQVTQMGQEVILRCVPISNHLYFYWYRQILGQKVEFLVSFYNNEISEKSEIFDDQFSVERPDGSNFTLKIRSTKLEDSAMYFCASSVTSGGAGDTQYFGPGTRLTVL.

The chain has TRBV18 and TRBJ1-2; 7 bases are shared with TRBD1. J lost 4 bases, V lost 3 bases, and 2 bases had no gene match. Germline lookup yields CDR1 KGHSH and CDR2 LQKENI. CDR3 length: 13 residues. Here the CDR3 DNA reads TGTGCCAGCTCACCGGGACAGATCTATGGCTACACCTTC. It encodes CASSPGQIYGYTF. The full variable domain, in which reference TRBV18 and TRBJ1-2 provide the parts outside the CDR3, is NAGVMQNPRHLVRRRGQEARLRCSPMKGHSHVYWYRQLPEEGLKFMVYLQKENIIDESGMPKERFSAEFPKEGPSILRIQQVVRGDSAAYFCASSPGQIYGYTFGSGTRLTVV.

The rearrangement links TRBV19 to TRBJ2-1; 7 positions agree with TRBD1. CDR3 length equals 16 residues. Germline CDR1 LNHDA, CDR2 SQIVND (reference sequence). V gave up 7 bases and J gave up 5 bases; unmatched junction bases: 14. CDR3 sequence (DNA): TGTGCCAGTACCCACTTGACAGGGCCCCAGGACAATGAGCAGTTCTTC. Translation: CASTHLTGPQDNEQFF.

The J gene is TRBJ1-5, the V gene TRBV7-8; 7 nucleotides agree with TRBD1. The CDR3 extends over 14 amino acids. Germline loops: CDR1 SGHVS, CDR2 FQNEAQ. V shed 5 bases and J 5 bases; nucleotides not matched to a gene: 6. CDR3 in amino acids: CASSKGQGDQPQHF. CDR3 bases: TGTGCCAGCAGCAAGGGGCAGGGGGATCAGCCCCAGCATTTT. The full variable domain, its missing parts supplied by reference TRBV7-8 and TRBJ1-5, is GAGVSQSPRYKVAKRGQDVALRCDPISGHVSLFWYQQALGQGPEFLTYFQNEAQLDKSGLPSDRFFAERPEGSVSTLKIQRTQQEDSAVYLCASSKGQGDQPQHFGDGTRLSIL.

V is TRBV5-4 and J is TRBJ2-7; TRBD2 agrees at 14 bases. This CDR3 spans 16 amino acids. Looked up from germline, CDR1 is SGHNT and CDR2 is YYREEE (reference sequence). The junction had 8 bases not matched to a gene; V was cut back by 3 bases and J by 6 bases. The CDR3 DNA is TGTGCCAGCAGCTCCGGACTAGCGGGGGGCCCAGGCGAGCAGTACTTC. Translated, it gives CASSSGLAGGPGEQYF.